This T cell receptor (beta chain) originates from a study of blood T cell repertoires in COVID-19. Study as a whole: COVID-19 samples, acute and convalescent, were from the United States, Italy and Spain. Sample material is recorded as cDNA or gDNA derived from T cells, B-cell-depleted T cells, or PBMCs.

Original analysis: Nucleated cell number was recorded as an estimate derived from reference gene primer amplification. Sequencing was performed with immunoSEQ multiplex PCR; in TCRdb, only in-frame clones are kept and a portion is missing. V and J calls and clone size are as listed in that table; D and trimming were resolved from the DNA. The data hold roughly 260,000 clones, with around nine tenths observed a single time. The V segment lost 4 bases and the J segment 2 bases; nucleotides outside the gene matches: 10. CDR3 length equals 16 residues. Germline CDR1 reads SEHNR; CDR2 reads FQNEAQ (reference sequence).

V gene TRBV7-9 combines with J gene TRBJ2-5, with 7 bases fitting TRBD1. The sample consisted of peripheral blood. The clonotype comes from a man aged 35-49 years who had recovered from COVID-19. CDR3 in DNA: TGTGCCAGCAGCTCAACCACTGGGACAGCACAAGAGACCCAGTACTTC. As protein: CASSSTTGTAQETQYF. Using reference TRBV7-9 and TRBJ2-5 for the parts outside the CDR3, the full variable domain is DTGVSQNPRHKITKRGQNVTFRCDPISEHNRLYWYRQTLGQGPEFLTYFQNEAQLEKSRLLSDRFSAERPKGSFSTLEIQRTEQGDSAMYLCASSSTTGTAQETQYFGPGTRLLVL.